This paragraph covers one T cell receptor (beta chain) sequence. What it recognizes is unknown. The source of the sample is a study of cytomegalovirus exposure and HLA in healthy donors. Whole-study findings and limits: Subsequent analysis found a tendency for first-cohort TCR clusters to co-occur within the approximately 130 validation repertoires.

TCRdb keeps only in-frame clones here, not all; method: immunoSEQ multiplex PCR. Among more than 50,000 clones listed, about 91% were seen once. Germline loops: CDR1 SGHDN, CDR2 FVKESK. The V and J ends lost 0 bases and 7 bases respectively, with 9 bases between them. CDR3 size: 13 residues. This chain uses TRBV14 with TRBJ1-2; D is uncertain. The sequenced material came from PBMCs. This TCR came from a woman in her thirties in good health and CMV-seronegative. This CDR3 reads CASSQDDKGGYTF. CDR3 sequence (DNA): TGTGCCAGCAGCCAAGATGACAAAGGTGGCTACACCTTC.